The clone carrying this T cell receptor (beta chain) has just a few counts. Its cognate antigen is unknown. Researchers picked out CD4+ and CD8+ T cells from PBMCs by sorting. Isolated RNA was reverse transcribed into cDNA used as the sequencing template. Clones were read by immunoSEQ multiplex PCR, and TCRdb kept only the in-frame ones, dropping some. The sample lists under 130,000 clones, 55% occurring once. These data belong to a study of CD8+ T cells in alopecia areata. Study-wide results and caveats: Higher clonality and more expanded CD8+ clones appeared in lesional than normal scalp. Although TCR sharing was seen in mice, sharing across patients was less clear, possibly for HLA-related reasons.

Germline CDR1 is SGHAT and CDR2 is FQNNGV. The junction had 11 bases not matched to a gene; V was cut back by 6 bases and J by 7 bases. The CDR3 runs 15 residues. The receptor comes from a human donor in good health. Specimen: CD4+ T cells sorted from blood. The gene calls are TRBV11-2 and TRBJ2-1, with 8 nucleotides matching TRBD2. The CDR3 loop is CASSPGGRGWNEQFF. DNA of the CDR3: TGTGCCAGCAGTCCGGGGGGGCGAGGTTGGAATGAGCAGTTCTTC.